Presented here are 15 T cell receptor beta chains from one specimen sequenced in a study of blood T cell repertoires in COVID-19 (TCRdb year 2020). The method behind the library was the immunoSEQ multiplex PCR assay. TCRdb provides this immuneACCESS table in a form limited to in-frame rearrangements. Some clones are lacking; in checked studies, under half of them reflect an unresolved V gene, and why the rest are absent is not known. The sample table holds under 300,000 clones, of which about four fifths were seen once. The ten largest clones represent 1.4% to 1.5% of the sample. Sequenced material: peripheral blood. Receptors originate from a human donor with COVID-19, enrolled during active disease. The donor label of this sample is uncertain.

Only a few counts were recorded for this clone. V and J are TRBV2 and TRBJ2-6; 7 bases match TRBD2. Looked up from germline, CDR1 is SNHLY and CDR2 is FYNNEI. V lost 6 bases, J lost 0 bases, and 5 bases stayed unmatched. CDR3 size: 16 residues. The CDR3 nucleotides read TGTGCCAGCAGGGCGGGAGTGATCTCTGGGGCCAACGTCCTGACTTTC. Protein product: CASRAGVISGANVLTF.

This clone was counted only a few times. The rearrangement joins TRBV29-1 to TRBJ1-1; D not certain. CDR3 length: 12 residues. Trimming stripped 3 bases from V and 7 bases from J, with 12 bases between. Germline V gives CDR1 SQVTM, CDR2 ANQGSEA. CDR3 protein: CSVDVWGDEAFF. For the CDR3, the DNA is TGCAGCGTTGATGTTTGGGGAGATGAAGCTTTCTTT.

The chain links TRBV5-1 to TRBJ2-7; 14 bases line up with TRBD2. J gave up 3 bases and V 0 bases, and 8 bases lay outside the gene matches. The CDR3 is 18 residues long. CDR1 is SGHRS and CDR2 is YFSETQ in the germline V gene. For the CDR3, the DNA is TGCGCCAGCAGCTTGGACCGCCCCGGGACTAGCGGGAGCTACGAGCAGTACTTC. This sequence encodes CASSLDRPGTSGSYEQYF.

The V gene is TRBV19, the J gene TRBJ1-1; 10 nucleotides agree with TRBD1. The CDR3 runs 13 residues. Germline CDR1 is LNHDA and CDR2 is SQIVND (reference sequence). V gave up 5 bases and J gave up 10 bases; unmatched junction bases: 7. Written as DNA, the CDR3 is TGTGCCAGTAGTCTCCAAGACAGGGGGCCAGCTTTCTTT. This codes for CASSLQDRGPAFF. The whole variable domain, filled in from reference TRBV19 and TRBJ1-1, reads DGGITQSPKYLFRKEGQNVTLSCEQNLNHDAMYWYRQDPGQGLRLIYYSQIVNDFQKGDIAEGYSVSREKKESFPLTVTSAQKNPTAFYLCASSLQDRGPAFFGQGTRLTVV.

The chain combines TRBV6-5 with TRBJ1-4, with D possibly being TRBD1 (5 bases). V was pared by 0 bases and J by 5 bases, with 13 bases between. Germline CDR1 reads MNHEY; CDR2 reads SVGAGI. The CDR3 spans 16 residues. The CDR3 DNA reads TGTGCCAGCAGTTACTCGCAGGGAGGATTGAATGAAAAACTGTTTTTT. Protein: CASSYSQGGLNEKLFF.

The chain recombines TRBV28 with TRBJ1-2; TRBD1 matches 9 bases. Trimming at V came to 5 bases and at J to 7 bases, leaving 14 bases not matched to a gene. The CDR3 totals 16 residues. CDR1 MDHEN and CDR2 SYDVKM come from the germline V gene. In nucleotides, the CDR3 is TGTGCCAGCAGTCGGACAGGGGCTTTAATAGGTAGTGGCTACACCTTC. This gives the protein CASSRTGALIGSGYTF.

The V gene is TRBV9, the J gene TRBJ1-2; D is possibly TRBD1 (6 bases). The V and J ends lost 0 bases and 7 bases respectively, with 13 bases between them. CDR3 size: 14 residues. Germline V gives CDR1 SGDLS, CDR2 YYNGEE. The CDR3 DNA reads as TGTGCCAGCAGCGTAGATCTAGGCAGGGGTGGCTACACCTTC. This codes for CASSVDLGRGGYTF.

The chain has TRBV10-3 and TRBJ1-2; 9 bases line up with TRBD1. Per the germline V gene, CDR1 is ENHRY and CDR2 is SYGVKD. The length of the CDR3 is 13 residues. V was pared by 2 bases and J by 6 bases, with 1 base of the junction left unmatched. CDR3 in amino acids: CAISERTGDGYTF. CDR3 sequence (DNA): TGTGCCATCAGTGAGAGGACAGGGGATGGCTACACCTTC.

The sample holds a few counts of this clone. The chain is built from TRBV29-1 and TRBJ2-3; 8 nucleotides line up with TRBD1. This CDR3 has 13 amino acids. The V gene's germline CDR1 is SQVTM and CDR2 ANQGSEA. J gave up 1 base and V 4 bases, and 1 base lay outside the gene matches. The DNA for the CDR3 is TGCAGCGTTGCAGGGGGCGGCACAGATACGCAGTATTTT. This sequence encodes CSVAGGGTDTQYF.

The chain recombines TRBV19 with TRBJ1-5, with TRBD1 matching over 7 bases. This CDR3 comprises 14 residues. Unmatched junction bases numbered 5, after V lost 6 bases and J lost 3 bases. CDR1 is LNHDA, CDR2 SQIVND, per germline (reference sequence). CDR3 coding DNA: TGTGCCAGTAGGGCGGGACAGATCAATCAGCCCCAGCATTTT. It yields the protein CASRAGQINQPQHF.

The chain employs TRBV7-2 and TRBJ2-7, with TRBD2 matching 13 bases. The germline CDR1 and CDR2 sequences are SGHTA and FQGNSA. The junction had 6 bases not matched to a gene; V was cut back by 3 bases and J by 4 bases. The CDR3 runs to 16 residues. The CDR3 spells CASSFGLAGAGYEQYF. The CDR3 DNA reads as TGTGCCAGCAGCTTCGGACTAGCGGGAGCGGGTTACGAGCAGTACTTC. The full variable domain, its missing parts supplied by reference TRBV7-2 and TRBJ2-7, is GAGVSQSPSNKVTEKGKDVELRCDPISGHTALYWYRQSLGQGLEFLIYFQGNSAPDKSGLPSDRFSAERTGGSVSTLTIQRTQQEDSAVYLCASSFGLAGAGYEQYFGPGTRLTVT.

V usage is TRBV5-6 and J usage is TRBJ1-2; D not certain. Germline V gene lookup returns CDR1 SGHDT and CDR2 YYEEEE. The CDR3 consists of 14 residues. Trimming pared 0 bases from V and 2 bases from J, leaving 8 bases between. This CDR3 reads CASSLVTGNYGYTF. CDR3 in DNA: TGTGCCAGCAGCTTGGTAACGGGGAACTATGGCTACACCTTC.

The V gene is TRBV2, the J gene TRBJ2-1; 8 positions match TRBD2. This CDR3 comprises 17 residues. V gave up 8 bases and J gave up 0 bases; unmatched junction bases: 12. Germline V gene lookup returns CDR1 SNHLY and CDR2 FYNNEI. CDR3 sequence reads: CASPKLSGSLSYNEQFF. CDR3 in DNA: TGTGCCAGCCCCAAACTAAGCGGGAGTCTCTCCTACAATGAGCAGTTCTTC.

The rearrangement links TRBV6-2 or TRBV6-3 to TRBJ1-6, with 7 bases identical to TRBD1. Germline V CDR1 and CDR2: MNHEY, SVGEGT. V shed 5 bases and J 8 bases; nucleotides not matched to a gene: 6. The CDR3 totals 14 residues. CDR3 nucleotides: TGTGCCAGCAGTCAAGGGACAGAGGATTCACCCCTCCACTTT. Its protein product is CASSQGTEDSPLHF.

The rearrangement uses TRBV5-1 and TRBJ2-3, with a possible D match to TRBD2 (6 bases). Trimming cost V 0 bases and J 1 base, with 15 bases left between them. The CDR3 is 17 residues long. Germline lookup yields CDR1 SGHRS and CDR2 YFSETQ. The CDR3 loop reads CASSLGYTSSRTDTQYF. CDR3 bases: TGCGCCAGCAGCTTGGGGTACACTAGCAGCCGCACAGATACGCAGTATTTT.